The present entry profiles one T cell receptor beta chain with its context. The antigen remains undetermined. This table comes from immunoSEQ multiplex PCR, and its TCRdb copy is limited to in-frame clones, with some not included. Here the sample spans more than 250,000 clones, less than 95% being singletons. With 8 bases removed from V and 2 bases from J, the gap between germline ends came to 8 bases. This CDR3 has 12 residues. Germline assignment: CDR1 MRHNA and CDR2 SNTAGT. The data belong to a study of cytomegalovirus exposure and HLA in healthy donors. Findings of the study overall: The study flagged approximately 180 TCR beta chains as cytomegalovirus-associated.

This sequence originates from a woman aged 25 to 39 in good health and CMV-seronegative. The chain links TRBV6-4 to TRBJ2-3, with D unresolved. The sequencing input was PBMCs. DNA of the CDR3: TGTGCCAGCCACATACACACAGATACGCAGTATTTT. This gives the protein CASHIHTDTQYF.